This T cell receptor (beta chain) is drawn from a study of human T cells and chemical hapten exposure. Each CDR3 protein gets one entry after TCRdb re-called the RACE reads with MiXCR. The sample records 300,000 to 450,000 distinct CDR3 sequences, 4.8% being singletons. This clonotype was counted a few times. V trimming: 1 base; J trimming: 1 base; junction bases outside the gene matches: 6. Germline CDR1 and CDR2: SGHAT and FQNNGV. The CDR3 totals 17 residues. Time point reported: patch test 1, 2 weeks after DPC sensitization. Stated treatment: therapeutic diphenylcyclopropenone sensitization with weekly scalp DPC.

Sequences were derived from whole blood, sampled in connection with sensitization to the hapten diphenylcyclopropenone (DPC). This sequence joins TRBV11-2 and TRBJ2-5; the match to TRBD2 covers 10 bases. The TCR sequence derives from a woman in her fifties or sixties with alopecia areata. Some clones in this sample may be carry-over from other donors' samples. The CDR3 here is CASSLVGLAGGQETQYF. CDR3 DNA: TGTGCCAGCAGCTTAGTCGGGTTAGCGGGGGGCCAAGAGACCCAGTACTTC.